This T cell receptor (beta chain) was identified in a study of T cells after yellow fever vaccination. TCRdb passed the 5' RACE reads through MiXCR, listing each CDR3 protein once. Of about 500,000 distinct CDR3 sequences in the sample, about 17% were seen once. V lost 5 bases, J lost 5 bases, and 11 bases stayed unmatched. The CDR3 loop spans 18 amino acids. Germline loops: CDR1 MGHRA, CDR2 YSYEKL. The input for sequencing was PBMCs, taken about 5 days after the first yellow fever vaccination. The chain carries TRBV4-1 and TRBJ2-5; 16 bases fit TRBD2. This receptor was taken from a man aged 18-30 years who received the YFV17D yellow fever vaccine. CDR3 sequence reads: CASSSTGTSGGAWETQYF. CDR3 nucleotides: TGCGCCAGCAGCTCAACCGGGACTAGCGGGGGGGCCTGGGAGACCCAGTACTTC.